Below are 8 T cell receptor beta chains sequenced from a single sample in a study of CXCR3-negative and CXCR3-positive naive CD8 T cells. The TRB cDNA libraries were prepared by 5' RACE with UMI labels. TCRdb re-analyzed the 5' RACE reads; it lists each CDR3 protein once, without DNA. The listing contains about 56,000 distinct CDR3 sequences. The material sequenced was memory CD8+ T cells from blood. The receptors shown here come from a human donor in good health. Some clones in this sample may be carry-over from other donors' samples.

The genes are TRBV12-3 or TRBV12-4 and TRBJ2-5; the D gene TCRdb calls, TRBD2, cannot be checked with no DNA. The CDR3 has 17 amino acids. The chain's CDR3 is CASSFPLAGGPGETQYF.

The chain employs TRBV13 and TRBJ1-1. Germline V CDR1 and CDR2: PRHDT, FYEKMQ (reference sequence). The CDR3 runs 14 residues. The CDR3 sequence: CASRIRTANTEAFF.

CDR3 residues: CASNPTLNTEAFF. This chain uses TRBV19 with TRBJ1-1. The length of the CDR3 is 13 residues. Germline CDR1 reads LNHDA; CDR2 reads SQIVND (reference sequence).

The chain has TRBV7-6 and TRBJ1-1; with no DNA, the TCRdb D assignment of TRBD1 cannot be verified. This CDR3 comprises 17 residues. Germline CDR1 is SGHVS and CDR2 is FNYEAQ. The chain's CDR3 is CASSGGQGGTRNTEAFF.

The J gene is TRBJ2-7, the V gene TRBV6-2 or TRBV6-3; TCRdb's D call, TRBD1, is unchecked because there is no DNA. Germline loops: CDR1 MNHEY, CDR2 SVGEGT. The CDR3 has 13 residues. CDR3 amino acids: CASSGQGLYEQYF.

The chain has TRBV28 and TRBJ2-7. CDR1 is MDHEN and CDR2 is SYDVKM in the germline V gene. The length of the CDR3 is 14 residues. The CDR3 region is CASSLTFSNYEQYF.

This chain connects TRBV13 to TRBJ2-1. Looked up from germline, CDR1 is PRHDT and CDR2 is FYEKMQ (reference sequence). The CDR3 has 13 amino acids. The CDR3 here is CASSLSSYNGQFF.

The rearrangement joins TRBV7-6 to TRBJ2-5. CDR1 SGHVS and CDR2 FNYEAQ come from the germline V gene. The CDR3 runs 13 residues. This chain's CDR3 is CASSLGSVETQYF.